The rows below give T cell receptor beta chains drawn from one sample of a study of CXCR3-negative and CXCR3-positive naive CD8 T cells. For each CDR3 protein, TCRdb gives one entry from its re-call of the 5' RACE reads, without DNA. The sample's table shows some 150,000 distinct CDR3 sequences. Sequencing was performed on naive CXCR3+ CD8+ T cells from blood. The receptor set was obtained from a human donor in good health. Some clones in this sample may be carry-over from other donors' samples. Each CDR3 is given with its conserved first and last residue.

>13|TRBV15|TRBJ2-2
CATGAGNTGELFF
>13|TRBV30|TRBJ2-5
CAWRGLAQETQYF
>16|TRBV7-9|TRBJ2-1
CASTLTSGRGHNEQFF
>11|TRBV5-1|TRBJ2-7
CASRHTYEQYF
>13|TRBV7-3|TRBJ2-1
CASSLPPEDEQFF
>15|TRBV13|TRBJ1-2
CASSSWEGRDYGYTF
>16|TRBV7-9|TRBJ2-1
CASSPSSSGSYNEQFF
>16|TRBV10-3|TRBJ1-2
CAISATGTGAPYGYTF
>17|TRBV12-3/TRBV12-4|TRBJ1-3
CASSRQTFRLSGNTIYF
>12|TRBV29-1|TRBJ2-7
CSVEQGAIEQYF
>13|TRBV5-1|TRBJ1-1
CASSLKSNTEAFF
>19|TRBV12-3/TRBV12-4|TRBJ2-3
CASMYSPLVARGSTDTQYF
>14|TRBV29-1|TRBJ2-2
CSVTSGRMAGELFF
>15|TRBV19|TRBJ2-1
CATRGGAGSYNEQFF
>15|TRBV25-1|TRBJ2-1
CASSEASSNDNEQFF
>13|TRBV20-1|TRBJ2-1
CSARLVFYNEQFF
>16|TRBV15|TRBJ2-1
CATSPRGYSSYNEQVF
>13|TRBV6-1|TRBJ1-5
CASSPRTAQPQHF
>15|TRBV12-3/TRBV12-4|TRBJ2-3
CASTIDVGSTDTQYF
>15|TRBV27|TRBJ2-3
CASTPADRGTDTQYF
>12|TRBV19|TRBJ2-7
CASSAGVYEQYF
>11|TRBV5-6|TRBJ2-7
CASSLASEQYF
>13|TRBV12-3/TRBV12-4|TRBJ1-6
CASTAGGYVPLHF
>18|TRBV7-9|TRBJ1-1
CASSTRDRGSREDTEAFF
>16|TRBV6-2/TRBV6-3|TRBJ2-2
CASSYRAGGNTGELFF
>11|TRBV20-1|TRBJ2-7
CSATTGPEQYF
>17|TRBV21-1|TRBJ1-1
CASSSGQGMFGGTEAFF
>17|TRBV2|TRBJ2-3
CASSEWLAETSTDTQYF
>14|TRBV10-3|TRBJ2-1
CAANPLAGGLEQFF
>16|TRBV6-5|TRBJ2-1
CASSPGVTRPYNEQFF
>14|TRBV6-5|TRBJ2-3
CASKREGPTDTQYF
>16|TRBV5-6|TRBJ1-2
CASSLEGTGDYYGYTF
>14|TRBV28|TRBJ2-7
CASSPGTKTYEQYF
>20|TRBV6-6|TRBJ2-3
CASSLPTPLMAGGVPDTQYF
>16|TRBV4-1|TRBJ2-1
CASSQAKAGFGNEQFF
>14|TRBV7-7|TRBJ2-1
CASSLSPDYSEQFF
>15|TRBV7-9|TRBJ2-7
CASSLDPSGSYEQYF
>13|TRBV6-5|TRBJ2-7
CASSIESSYEQYF
>14|TRBV20-1|TRBJ2-5
CSARDFYRGETQYF
>15|TRBV14|TRBJ2-7
CASSQTGTGAYEQYF
>12|TRBV5-1|TRBJ1-2
CASSLTDYGYTF
>16|TRBV13|TRBJ2-5
CASGGWLADPVRTQYF
>13|TRBV29-1|TRBJ2-7
CSVRTGGEYEQYF
>13|TRBV29-1|TRBJ2-7
CSVGGLTSYEQYF
>15|TRBV6-2/TRBV6-3|TRBJ2-5
CASSYPSDKEETQYF
>13|TRBV7-8|TRBJ2-1
CASSFERGSEQFF
>14|TRBV4-2|TRBJ2-7
CASSQDNGAYEQYF
>15|TRBV2|TRBJ2-2
CASSRFAGADGELFF
>14|TRBV29-1|TRBJ2-3
CSGGSRGNTDTQYF
>14|TRBV5-1|TRBJ2-7
CASSLYQGPYEQYF
>14|TRBV5-4|TRBJ1-1
CASSWGRGPTEAFF
>15|TRBV18|TRBJ1-1
CASSPGTGANTEAFF
>17|TRBV7-8|TRBJ2-7
CASSSTEGQAPSYEQYF
>15|TRBV28|TRBJ2-1
CASSQDRVTISEQFF
>16|TRBV4-1|TRBJ1-2
CASSPTLAAANYGYTF
>15|TRBV15|TRBJ1-3
CATSRDGNSGNTIYF
>13|TRBV28|TRBJ1-5
CASSLYGDQPQHF
>14|TRBV7-9|TRBJ1-1
CASSPKSAGTEAFF